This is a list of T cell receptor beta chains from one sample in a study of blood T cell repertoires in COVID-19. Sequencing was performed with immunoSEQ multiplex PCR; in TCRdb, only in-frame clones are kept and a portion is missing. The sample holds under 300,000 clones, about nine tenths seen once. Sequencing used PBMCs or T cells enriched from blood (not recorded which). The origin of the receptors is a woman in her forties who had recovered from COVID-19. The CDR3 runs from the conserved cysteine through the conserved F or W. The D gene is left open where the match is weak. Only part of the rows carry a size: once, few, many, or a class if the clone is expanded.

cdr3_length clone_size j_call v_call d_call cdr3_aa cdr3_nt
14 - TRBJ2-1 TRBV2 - CASTSDPGYNEQFF TGTGCCAGCACGAGCGACCCCGGCTACAATGAGCAGTTCTTC
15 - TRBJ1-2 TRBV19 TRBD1 CASSIDRGQLYGYTF TGTGCCAGTAGTATCGACAGGGGGCAACTTTATGGCTACACCTTC
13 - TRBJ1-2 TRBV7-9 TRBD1 CASSWGQKGGYTF TGTGCCAGCAGCTGGGGACAGAAGGGAGGCTACACCTTC
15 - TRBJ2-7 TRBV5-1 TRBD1 CASSLAGTGGELRYF TGCGCCAGCAGCTTAGCCGGGACAGGGGGCGAGTTGAGGTACTTC
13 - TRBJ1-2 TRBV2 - CASSVYGEAGYTF TGTGCCAGCAGTGTGTATGGAGAAGCTGGCTACACCTTC
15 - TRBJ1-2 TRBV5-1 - CASSRTSDGGTGYTF TGCGCCAGCAGCCGCACATCAGACGGAGGAACGGGCTACACCTTC
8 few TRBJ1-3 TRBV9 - CVPDTIYF TGTGTGCCAGACACCATATATTTT
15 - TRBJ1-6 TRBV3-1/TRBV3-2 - CASSNRVVGNSPLHF TGTGCCAGCAGCAACAGGGTAGTGGGTAATTCACCCCTCCACTTT
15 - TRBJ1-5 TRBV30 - CAWSLTQGPNQPQHF TGTGCCTGGAGTCTTACTCAGGGCCCGAATCAGCCCCAGCATTTT
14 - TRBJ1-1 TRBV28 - CASIGRGAGPEAFF TGTGCCAGCATCGGGCGCGGGGCAGGGCCTGAAGCTTTCTTT
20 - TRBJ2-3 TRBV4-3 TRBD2 CASSRSPGGTSGSAKDTQYF TGCGCCAGCAGCCGGTCTCCTGGTGGGACTAGCGGGAGTGCCAAGGATACGCAGTATTTT
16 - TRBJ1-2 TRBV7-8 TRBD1 CASSPARDSRRNGYTF TGTGCCAGCAGCCCAGCACGGGACAGCCGTAGGAATGGCTACACCTTC
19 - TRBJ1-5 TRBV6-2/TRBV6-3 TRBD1 CASSQRTGMRWYSNQPQHF TGTGCCAGCAGTCAGAGGACAGGGATGAGGTGGTATAGCAATCAGCCCCAGCATTTT
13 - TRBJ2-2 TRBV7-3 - CASGTPNTGELFF TGTGCCAGCGGTACTCCGAACACCGGGGAGCTGTTTTTT
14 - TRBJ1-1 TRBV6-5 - CASSYRLRESEAFF TGTGCCAGCAGTTACAGACTTCGGGAATCCGAAGCTTTCTTT
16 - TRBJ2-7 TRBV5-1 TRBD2 CASSPAGGASRYEQYF TGCGCCAGCAGCCCGGCGGGGGGGGCCTCCCGGTACGAGCAGTACTTC
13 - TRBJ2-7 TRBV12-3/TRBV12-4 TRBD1 CASSFGQGYEQYF TGTGCCAGCAGTTTCGGACAGGGCTACGAGCAGTACTTC
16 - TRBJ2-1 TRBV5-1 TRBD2 CASSLGTSGQGNEQFF TGCGCCAGCAGCCTAGGGACTAGCGGGCAGGGCAATGAGCAGTTCTTC
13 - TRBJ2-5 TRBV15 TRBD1 CATLRDRGETQYF TGTGCCACCCTGAGGGACAGGGGAGAGACCCAGTACTTC
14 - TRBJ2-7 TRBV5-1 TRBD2 CASSLGLAGVEQYF TGCGCCAGCAGCTTGGGACTAGCGGGAGTCGAGCAGTACTTC
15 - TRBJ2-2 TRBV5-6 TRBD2 CASSLVSGGTGELFF TGTGCCAGCAGCTTGGTCAGCGGGGGTACCGGGGAGCTGTTTTTT
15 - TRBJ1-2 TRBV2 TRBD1 CASRDRDRAVGGYTF TGTGCCAGCAGGGACCGGGACAGGGCCGTAGGGGGCTACACCTTC
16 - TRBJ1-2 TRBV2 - CASSETNRVAGYGYTF TGTGCCAGCAGTGAAACCAACAGGGTGGCAGGCTATGGCTACACCTTC
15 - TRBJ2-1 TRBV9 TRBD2 CASSVELAGGNEQFF TGTGCCAGCAGCGTAGAACTAGCGGGTGGGAATGAGCAGTTCTTC
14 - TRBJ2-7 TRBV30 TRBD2 CAWKAAGGLYEQYF TGTGCCTGGAAGGCGGCGGGAGGGCTCTACGAGCAGTACTTC
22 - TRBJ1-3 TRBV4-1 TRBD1 CASSQRTGHQPTPGYSGNTIYF TGCGCCAGCAGCCAAAGGACAGGCCATCAACCCACCCCGGGGTACTCTGGAAACACCATATATTTT
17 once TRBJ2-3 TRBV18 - CASSPLRGLPSTDTQYF TGTGCCAGCTCACCACTAAGGGGACTCCCTAGCACAGATACGCAGTATTTT
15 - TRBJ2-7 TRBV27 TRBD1 CASSLRRDRWYEQYF TGTGCCAGCAGTTTACGCCGGGACAGGTGGTACGAGCAGTACTTC
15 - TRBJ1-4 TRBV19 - CASGTTTATNEKLFF TGTGCCAGTGGGACAACGACCGCAACTAATGAAAAACTGTTTTTT
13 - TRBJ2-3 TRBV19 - CAGSQRVTDTQYF TGTGCCGGATCCCAGCGGGTCACAGATACGCAGTATTTT
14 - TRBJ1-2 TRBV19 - CASVSRQRLYSYTF TGTGCCAGTGTGTCTAGACAGCGTCTTTATAGCTACACCTTC
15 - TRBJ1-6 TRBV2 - CASRRADSSNSPLHF TGTGCCAGCAGGAGGGCGGACAGTTCTAATTCACCCCTCCACTTT
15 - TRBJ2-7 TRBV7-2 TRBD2 CASSPQGGSSYEQYF TGTGCCAGCAGCCCCCAGGGCGGGAGCTCCTACGAGCAGTACTTC
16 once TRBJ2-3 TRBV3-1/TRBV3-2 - CASSLGEYYSTDTQYF TGTGCCAGCAGCCTCGGGGAGTACTATAGCACAGATACGCAGTATTTT
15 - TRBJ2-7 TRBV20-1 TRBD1 CSASRTRTGFNEQYF TGCAGTGCTAGTAGAACTAGGACAGGGTTCAACGAGCAGTACTTC
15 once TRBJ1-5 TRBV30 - CAWSARGYSNQPQHF TGTGCCTGGAGCGCCAGGGGATATAGCAATCAGCCCCAGCATTTT
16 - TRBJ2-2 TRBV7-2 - CASSSYFQLITGELFF TGTGCCAGCAGCTCGTATTTCCAACTCATCACCGGGGAGCTGTTTTTT
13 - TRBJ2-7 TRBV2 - CASSGGGPYEQYF TGTGCCTCCTCCGGGGGTGGGCCTTACGAGCAGTACTTC
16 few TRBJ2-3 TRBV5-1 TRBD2 CASSSRRGGRADTQYF TGCGCCAGCAGCTCGAGAAGAGGCGGGAGGGCAGATACGCAGTATTTT
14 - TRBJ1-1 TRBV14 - CASSRGGDGTEAFF TGTGCCAGCAGCCGGGGAGGGGACGGCACTGAAGCTTTCTTT